The rows below give T cell receptor beta chains drawn from one sample of a study of T-cell memory formation after mild COVID-19. From the 5' RACE reads, TCRdb called clonotypes with MiXCR, one entry per CDR3 protein. The table has under 450,000 distinct CDR3 sequences, under 25% seen once. The material sequenced was PBMCs or a T cell subset sorted from them (not recorded which). These receptors were obtained from an adult woman who had mild COVID-19 (a few samples of this study predate the infection). Cell type and time point are not known. CDR3s include the opening cysteine and the closing phenylalanine or tryptophan. Each record gives: clone size, J gene, D gene, V gene, CDR3 protein, CDR3 DNA. The D gene is left open where the match is weak. Part of the rows lack a size; the others show once, few, many or a class for expanded clones.

size: few; J: TRBJ2-7; D: .; V: TRBV3-1; CDR3: CASSQAGGAGYEQYF; DNA: TGTGCCAGCAGCCAAGCGGGGGGCGCGGGTTACGAGCAGTACTTC
size: .; J: TRBJ2-1; D: .; V: TRBV7-7; CDR3: CASSLGLSDNEQFF; DNA: TGTGCTAGCAGCTTAGGGCTATCCGACAATGAGCAGTTCTTC
size: few; J: TRBJ1-5; D: .; V: TRBV7-8; CDR3: CASSRNSNQPQHF; DNA: TGTGCCAGCAGCCGAAATAGCAATCAGCCCCAGCATTTT
size: few; J: TRBJ2-1; D: .; V: TRBV5-5; CDR3: CASSLGSSSFYNEQFF; DNA: TGTGCCAGCAGCTTGGGCTCGTCGTCTTTTTACAATGAGCAGTTCTTC
size: few; J: TRBJ1-1; D: TRBD1; V: TRBV7-3; CDR3: CASSPGQGEHFF; DNA: TGTGCCAGCAGCCCCGGACAGGGTGAGCATTTCTTT
size: .; J: TRBJ2-5; D: .; V: TRBV24-1; CDR3: CATSKGFQETQYF; DNA: TGTGCCACCAGTAAGGGGTTCCAAGAGACCCAGTACTTC
size: few; J: TRBJ2-5; D: .; V: TRBV7-7; CDR3: CASSLSLGFQETQYF; DNA: TGTGCCAGCAGCCTCTCTTTAGGTTTTCAAGAGACCCAGTACTTC
size: few; J: TRBJ2-5; D: .; V: TRBV2; CDR3: CASSVRQGKTQYF; DNA: TGTGCCAGCAGTGTTCGGCAGGGGAAGACCCAGTACTTC
size: .; J: TRBJ1-1; D: .; V: TRBV3-1; CDR3: CASSQDQQEAFF; DNA: TGTGCCAGCAGCCAAGATCAACAAGAAGCTTTCTTT
size: few; J: TRBJ2-5; D: TRBD1; V: TRBV4-1; CDR3: CASSQGTGVETQYF; DNA: TGCGCCAGCAGCCAGGGGACAGGGGTGGAGACCCAGTACTTC
size: .; J: TRBJ2-4; D: TRBD1; V: TRBV5-5; CDR3: CASTPEVTGNPLAKNIQYF; DNA: TGTGCCAGCACCCCTGAGGTGACAGGGAACCCCCTAGCCAAAAACATTCAGTACTTC
size: many; J: TRBJ2-7; D: .; V: TRBV7-9; CDR3: CASSLPGEGNYYEQYF; DNA: TGTGCCAGCAGCTTACCCGGCGAGGGAAATTACTACGAGCAGTACTTC
size: .; J: TRBJ2-1; D: TRBD2; V: TRBV20-1; CDR3: CSARGLAGEGNEQFF; DNA: TGCAGTGCTAGAGGACTAGCGGGAGAAGGCAATGAGCAGTTCTTC
size: .; J: TRBJ2-1; D: TRBD2; V: TRBV7-8; CDR3: CASSAGGMHNEQFF; DNA: TGTGCCAGCAGCGCGGGGGGGATGCACAATGAGCAGTTCTTC
size: .; J: TRBJ2-1; D: .; V: TRBV12-3/TRBV12-4; CDR3: CASPGGYNEQFF; DNA: TGTGCCAGCCCCGGGGGCTACAATGAGCAGTTCTTC
size: few; J: TRBJ2-7; D: TRBD2; V: TRBV3-1; CDR3: CASSQDISGGYEQYF; DNA: TGTGCCAGCAGCCAAGATATAAGCGGGGGATACGAGCAGTACTTC
size: .; J: TRBJ2-1; D: TRBD2; V: TRBV7-2; CDR3: CASSLVGLASNEQFF; DNA: TGTGCCAGCAGCTTGGTGGGACTAGCATCCAATGAGCAGTTCTTC
size: .; J: TRBJ2-1; D: TRBD1; V: TRBV11-2; CDR3: CASSRPGTGGNEQFF; DNA: TGTGCCAGCAGCCGTCCCGGGACAGGGGGCAATGAGCAGTTCTTC
size: .; J: TRBJ2-1; D: TRBD2; V: TRBV7-8; CDR3: CASSLAGLADYNEQFF; DNA: TGTGCCAGCAGCTTAGCTGGACTAGCGGACTACAATGAGCAGTTCTTC
size: few; J: TRBJ1-1; D: TRBD1; V: TRBV2; CDR3: CASSENRDSPRGVMNTEAFF; DNA: TGTGCCAGCAGTGAAAACCGGGACAGTCCTAGAGGGGTTATGAACACTGAAGCTTTCTTT
size: .; J: TRBJ2-1; D: .; V: TRBV9; CDR3: CASSPQGGHNEQFF; DNA: TGTGCCAGCAGCCCCCAGGGCGGCCACAATGAGCAGTTCTTC
size: .; J: TRBJ2-3; D: .; V: TRBV7-9; CDR3: CASSHSKDTQYF; DNA: TGTGCCAGCAGCCACAGCAAGGATACGCAGTATTTT
size: .; J: TRBJ2-1; D: .; V: TRBV11-2; CDR3: CASSLDRARGEQFF; DNA: TGTGCCAGCAGCTTAGACAGGGCCCGGGGTGAGCAGTTCTTC